The clone carrying this TCR beta chain was observed a few times. The antigen remains undetermined. From the RT-PCR reads, TCRdb called clonotypes with MiXCR, one entry per CDR3 protein. The sample contains fewer than 750,000 distinct CDR3 sequences, approximately 14% of which appear only once. CDR1 is SGHAT and CDR2 is FQNNGV in the germline V gene. The germline V and J ends were trimmed by 1 base and 10 bases, with 18 bases remaining between them. This CDR3 is 15 amino acids long. The data were obtained in a study of response to subunit inactivated influenza vaccine. Findings of the study overall: Researchers suggested that each seasonal influenza vaccination recruits few new T cells.

The sequencing here drew on PBMCs from blood, taken 12 days after vaccination. J is TRBJ2-3 and V is TRBV11-2; TRBD2 might be the D (5 bases). The clonotype was recovered from a man in his fifties who received an inactivated influenza vaccine. The CDR3 DNA reads TGTGCCAGCAGCTTAGGATCCCAGTGGAAGGAGGCGCAGTATTTT. This gives the protein CASSLGSQWKEAQYF.